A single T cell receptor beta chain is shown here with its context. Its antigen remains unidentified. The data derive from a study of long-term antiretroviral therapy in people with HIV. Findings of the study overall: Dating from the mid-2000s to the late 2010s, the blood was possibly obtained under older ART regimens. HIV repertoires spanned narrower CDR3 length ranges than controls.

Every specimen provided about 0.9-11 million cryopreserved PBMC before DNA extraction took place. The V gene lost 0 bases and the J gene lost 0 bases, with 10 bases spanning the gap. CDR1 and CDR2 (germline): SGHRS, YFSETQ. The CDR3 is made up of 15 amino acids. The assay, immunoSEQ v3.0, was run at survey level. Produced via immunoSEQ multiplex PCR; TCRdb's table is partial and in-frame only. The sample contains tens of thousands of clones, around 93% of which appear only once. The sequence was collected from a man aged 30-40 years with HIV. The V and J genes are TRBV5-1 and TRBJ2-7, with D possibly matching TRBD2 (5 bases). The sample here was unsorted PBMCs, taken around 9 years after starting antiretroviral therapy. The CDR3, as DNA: TGCGCCAGCAGCTTGGCCCCCCGGGACTCCTACGAGCAGTACTTC. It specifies CASSLAPRDSYEQYF.